A single sample is the source of the 9 T cell receptor beta chains below, sequenced in a study of blood T cell repertoires in COVID-19. Profiling relied on immunoSEQ multiplex PCR, and the TCRdb table lists in-frame clones only, not all of them. The table shows hundreds of thousands of clones, with 89% occurring only once. Input material: PBMCs or T cells enriched from blood (not recorded which). These TCRs come from a woman aged 35 to 49 who had recovered from COVID-19.

The gene calls are TRBV5-4 and TRBJ2-7; possible D gene TRBD1, 6 bases. The CDR3 runs 13 residues. V dropped 4 bases and J dropped 3 bases, with 11 bases sitting between them. Germline V gene data show CDR1 as SGHNT and CDR2 as YYREEE (reference sequence). The CDR3, as DNA: TGTGCCAGCAGCACATCAGGGGACTACGAGCAGTACTTC. The encoded protein is CASSTSGDYEQYF.

The V gene is TRBV28, the J gene TRBJ2-7, with 8 bases fitting TRBD1. Germline V CDR1 and CDR2: MDHEN, SYDVKM. V lost 6 bases to trimming and J lost 3 bases; unmatched junction nucleotides: 10. This CDR3 is 15 amino acids long. The CDR3 reads CASSPAGTGHYEQYF. The CDR3 DNA reads as TGTGCCAGCAGCCCCGCCGGGACAGGCCACTACGAGCAGTACTTC.

The rearrangement links TRBV5-1 to TRBJ1-6, with 9 bases aligning to TRBD1. This CDR3 region has 14 residues. V gave up 4 bases and J gave up 10 bases; unmatched junction bases: 6. The germline CDR1 and CDR2 sequences are SGHRS and YFSETQ. The CDR3 reads CASSPGQGRSPLHF. Written as DNA, the CDR3 is TGCGCCAGCAGCCCGGGACAGGGTAGATCACCCCTCCACTTT.

The chain uses TRBV27 and TRBJ2-1; the match to TRBD2 covers 8 bases. The CDR3 extends over 15 amino acids. Germline CDR1 reads MNHEY; CDR2 reads SMNVEV (reference sequence). Trimming at V came to 3 bases and at J to 3 bases, leaving 4 bases not matched to a gene. In nucleotides, the CDR3 is TGTGCCAGCAGTTTTTCTAGCGGGTTCTACAATGAGCAGTTCTTC. Translation: CASSFSSGFYNEQFF.

The chain carries TRBV3-1 (or the pseudogene TRBV3-2) and TRBJ2-3; D is undetermined. V gave up 1 base and J gave up 1 base, with 9 bases separating them. This CDR3 contains 15 residues. The germline gives CDR1 LGHDT, CDR2 YNNKEL (reference sequence). As DNA, the CDR3 is TGTGCCAGCAGCCAAGTCGGCGGAGGCACAGATACGCAGTATTTT. Its protein is CASSQVGGGTDTQYF.

The chain has TRBV5-1 and TRBJ1-3, with D tentatively TRBD1 (5 bases). V lost 5 bases to trimming and J lost 0 bases, with 9 bases between them. There are 14 residues in the CDR3. CDR1 and CDR2 (germline): SGHRS, YFSETQ. The CDR3 here is CASSFDSSGNTIYF. The DNA of the CDR3 is TGCGCCAGCAGTTTCGACAGCTCTGGAAACACCATATATTTT. Full variable domain (rest looked up from reference TRBV5-1 and TRBJ1-3): KAGVTQTPRYLIKTRGQQVTLSCSPISGHRSVSWYQQTPGQGLQFLFEYFSETQRNKGNFPGRFSGRQFSNSRSEMNVSTLELGDSALYLCASSFDSSGNTIYFGEGSWLTVV.

This clone has only a few counts. This chain links TRBV4-3 with TRBJ2-5; 8 bases agree with TRBD1. With V trimmed by 4 bases and J by 1 base, 2 bases remained unmatched. CDR1 is LGHNA, CDR2 YSLEER, per germline. CDR3 size: 14 residues. The CDR3 nucleotides are TGCGCCAGCAGCCCGGACAGGGCCCAAGAGACCCAGTACTTC. Translating it yields CASSPDRAQETQYF.

This chain joins TRBV3-1 (or the pseudogene TRBV3-2) and TRBJ2-2; 12 nucleotides line up with TRBD2. The CDR3 extends over 18 amino acids. V lost 1 base to trimming and J lost 4 bases; unmatched junction nucleotides: 7. Per the germline V gene, CDR1 is LGHDT and CDR2 is YNNKEL (reference sequence). The CDR3 spells CASSQVVETSGSTGELFF. The CDR3 DNA reads TGTGCCAGCAGCCAAGTCGTGGAGACTAGCGGGAGCACCGGGGAGCTGTTTTTT.

The V gene is TRBV7-8, the J gene TRBJ1-2; the match to TRBD1 covers 8 bases. V trimming: 5 bases; J trimming: 5 bases; junction bases outside the gene matches: 10. The germline CDR1 and CDR2 sequences are SGHVS and FQNEAQ. The CDR3 spans 15 residues. The CDR3 sequence is CASSPAGQGTYGYTF. The CDR3 DNA follows: TGTGCCAGCAGCCCCGCAGGACAGGGCACTTATGGCTACACCTTC.